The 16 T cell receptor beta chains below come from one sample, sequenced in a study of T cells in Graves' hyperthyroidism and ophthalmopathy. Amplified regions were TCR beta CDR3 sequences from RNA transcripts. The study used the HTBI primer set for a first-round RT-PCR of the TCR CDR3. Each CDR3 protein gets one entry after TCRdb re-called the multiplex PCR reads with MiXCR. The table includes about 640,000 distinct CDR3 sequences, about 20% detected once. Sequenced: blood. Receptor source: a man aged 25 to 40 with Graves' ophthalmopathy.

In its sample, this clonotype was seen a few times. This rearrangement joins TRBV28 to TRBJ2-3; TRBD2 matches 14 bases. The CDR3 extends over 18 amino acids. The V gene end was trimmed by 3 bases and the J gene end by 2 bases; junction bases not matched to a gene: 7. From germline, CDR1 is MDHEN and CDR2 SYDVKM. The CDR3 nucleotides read TGTGCCAGCAGTTTGATGGGGACTAGCGGGAGTTACACAGATACGCAGTATTTT. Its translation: CASSLMGTSGSYTDTQYF.

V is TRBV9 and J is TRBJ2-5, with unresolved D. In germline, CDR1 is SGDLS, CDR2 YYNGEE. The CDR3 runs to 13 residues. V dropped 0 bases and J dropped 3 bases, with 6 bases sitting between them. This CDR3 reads CASSVGSEETQYF. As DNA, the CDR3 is TGTGCCAGCAGCGTAGGATCGGAAGAGACCCAGTACTTC.

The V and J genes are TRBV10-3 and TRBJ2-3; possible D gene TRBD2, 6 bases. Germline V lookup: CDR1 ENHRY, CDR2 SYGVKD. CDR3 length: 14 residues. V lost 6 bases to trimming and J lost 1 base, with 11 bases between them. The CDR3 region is CAISPGTGTDTQYF. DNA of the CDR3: TGTGCCATCAGCCCCGGGACTGGCACAGATACGCAGTATTTT.

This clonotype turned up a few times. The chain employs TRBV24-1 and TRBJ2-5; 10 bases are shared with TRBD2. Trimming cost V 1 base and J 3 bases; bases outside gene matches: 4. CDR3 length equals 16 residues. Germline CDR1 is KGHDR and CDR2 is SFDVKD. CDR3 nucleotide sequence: TGTGCCACCAGTGATTTACCCCTAGCGGGAGAAGAGACCCAGTACTTC. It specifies CATSDLPLAGEETQYF.

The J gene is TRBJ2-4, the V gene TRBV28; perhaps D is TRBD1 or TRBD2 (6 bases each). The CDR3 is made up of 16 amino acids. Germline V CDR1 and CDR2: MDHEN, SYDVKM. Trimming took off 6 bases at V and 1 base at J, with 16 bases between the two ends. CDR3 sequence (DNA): TGTGCCAGCAGCCCCCGGGGGCCGGGTGCCAAAAACATTCAGTACTTC. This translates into CASSPRGPGAKNIQYF.

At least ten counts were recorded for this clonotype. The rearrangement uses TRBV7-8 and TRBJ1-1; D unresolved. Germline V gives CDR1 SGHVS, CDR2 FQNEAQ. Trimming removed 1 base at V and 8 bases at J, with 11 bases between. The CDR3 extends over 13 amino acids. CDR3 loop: CASSLGSNGEAFF. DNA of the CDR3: TGTGCCAGCAGCTTAGGGTCCAACGGGGAAGCTTTCTTT.

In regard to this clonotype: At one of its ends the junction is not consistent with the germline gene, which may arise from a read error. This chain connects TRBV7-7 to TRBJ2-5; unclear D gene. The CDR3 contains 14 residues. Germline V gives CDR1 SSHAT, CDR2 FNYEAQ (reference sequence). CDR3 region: CASSWPSPKETQYF. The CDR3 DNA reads TGTGCTAGCAGCTGGCCAAGCCCGAAAGAGACCCAGTACTTC.

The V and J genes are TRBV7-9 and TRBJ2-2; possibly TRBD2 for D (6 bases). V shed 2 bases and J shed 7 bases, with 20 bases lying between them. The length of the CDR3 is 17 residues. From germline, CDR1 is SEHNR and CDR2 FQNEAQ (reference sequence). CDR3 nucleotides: TGTGCCAGCAGCTTAAGGCCTAGCGATCCCCGGGGCGGGGAGCTGTTTTTT. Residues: CASSLRPSDPRGGELFF. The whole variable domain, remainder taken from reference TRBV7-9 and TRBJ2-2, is DTGVSQNPRHKITKRGQNVTFRCDPISEHNRLYWYRQTLGQGPEFLTYFQNEAQLEKSRLLSDRFSAERPKGSFSTLEIQRTEQGDSAMYLCASSLRPSDPRGGELFFGEGSRLTVL.

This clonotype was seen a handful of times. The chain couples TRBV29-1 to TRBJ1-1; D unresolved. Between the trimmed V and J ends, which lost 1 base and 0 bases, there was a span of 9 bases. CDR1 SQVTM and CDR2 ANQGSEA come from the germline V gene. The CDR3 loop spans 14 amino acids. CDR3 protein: CSVEGAGLNTEAFF. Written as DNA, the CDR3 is TGCAGCGTTGAAGGGGCAGGATTGAACACTGAAGCTTTCTTT.

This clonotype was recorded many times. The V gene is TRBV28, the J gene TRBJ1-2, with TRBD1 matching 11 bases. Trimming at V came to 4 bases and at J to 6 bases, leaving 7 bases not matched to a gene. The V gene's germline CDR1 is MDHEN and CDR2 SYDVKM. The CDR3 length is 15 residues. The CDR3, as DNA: TGTGCCAGCAGTTCCCCGGGACAGGGGGATAATGGCTACACCTTC. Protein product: CASSSPGQGDNGYTF.

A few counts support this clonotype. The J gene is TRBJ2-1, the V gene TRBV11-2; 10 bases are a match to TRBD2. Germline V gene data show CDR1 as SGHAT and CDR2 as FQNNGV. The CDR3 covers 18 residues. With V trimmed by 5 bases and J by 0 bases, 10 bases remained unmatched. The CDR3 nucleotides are TGTGCCAGCAGCAGCTCTAGCGGGGGAAGGGGCTCCTACAATGAGCAGTTCTTC. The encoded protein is CASSSSSGGRGSYNEQFF.

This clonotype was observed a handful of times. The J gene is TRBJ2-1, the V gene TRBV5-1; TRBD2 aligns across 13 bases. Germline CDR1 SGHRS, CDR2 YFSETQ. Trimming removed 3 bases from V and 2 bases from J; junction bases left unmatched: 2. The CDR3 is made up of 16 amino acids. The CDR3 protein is CASSWTSGGTYNEQFF. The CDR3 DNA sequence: TGCGCCAGCAGCTGGACTAGCGGGGGTACCTACAATGAGCAGTTCTTC.

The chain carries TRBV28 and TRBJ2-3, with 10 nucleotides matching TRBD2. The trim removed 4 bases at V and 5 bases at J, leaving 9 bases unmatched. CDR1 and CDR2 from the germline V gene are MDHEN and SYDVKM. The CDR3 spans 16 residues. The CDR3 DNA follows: TGTGCCAGCAGTTCCCCCGGGACTAGCGCCGGAGATACGCAGTATTTT. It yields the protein CASSSPGTSAGDTQYF.

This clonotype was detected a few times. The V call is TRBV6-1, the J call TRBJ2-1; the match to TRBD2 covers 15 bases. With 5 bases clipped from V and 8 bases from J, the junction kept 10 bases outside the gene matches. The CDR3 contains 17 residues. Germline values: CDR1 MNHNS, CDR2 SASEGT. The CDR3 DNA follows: TGTGCCAGCAGTAAAGGGACTAGCGGGAGGCTGGGAGATGAGCAGTTCTTC. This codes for CASSKGTSGRLGDEQFF.

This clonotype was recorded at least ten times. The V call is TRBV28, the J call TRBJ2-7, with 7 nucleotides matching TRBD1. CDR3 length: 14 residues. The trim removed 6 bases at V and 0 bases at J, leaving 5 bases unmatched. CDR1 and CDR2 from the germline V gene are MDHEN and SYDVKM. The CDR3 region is CASRRQGSSYEQYF. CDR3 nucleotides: TGTGCCAGCAGGCGACAGGGTAGCTCCTACGAGCAGTACTTC.

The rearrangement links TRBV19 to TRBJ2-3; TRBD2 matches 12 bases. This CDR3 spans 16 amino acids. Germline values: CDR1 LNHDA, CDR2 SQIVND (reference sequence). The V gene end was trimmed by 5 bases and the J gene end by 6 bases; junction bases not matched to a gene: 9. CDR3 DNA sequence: TGTGCCAGTAGTGCCCGACTAGCGGGAGATGGTGATACGCAGTATTTT. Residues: CASSARLAGDGDTQYF.